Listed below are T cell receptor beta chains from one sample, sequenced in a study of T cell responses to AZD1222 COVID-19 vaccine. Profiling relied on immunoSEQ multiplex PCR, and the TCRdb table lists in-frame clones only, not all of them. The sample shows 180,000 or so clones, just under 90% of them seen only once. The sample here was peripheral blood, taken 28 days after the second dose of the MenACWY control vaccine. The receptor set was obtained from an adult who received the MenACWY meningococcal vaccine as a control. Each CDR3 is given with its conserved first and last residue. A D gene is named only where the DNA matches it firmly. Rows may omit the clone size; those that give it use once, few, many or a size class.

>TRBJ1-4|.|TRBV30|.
CAWSDKGGAEKLFF
TGTGCCTGGAGTGATAAGGGGGGAGCTGAAAAACTGTTTTTT
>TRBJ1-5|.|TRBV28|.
CASSWGGQPQHF
TGTGCCAGCAGTTGGGGGGGCCAGCCCCAGCATTTT
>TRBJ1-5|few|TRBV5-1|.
CASSPDGLDQPQHF
TGCGCCAGCAGCCCGGACGGTCTCGATCAGCCCCAGCATTTT
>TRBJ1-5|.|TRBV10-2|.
CASSETYLSNQPQHF
TGCGCCAGCAGTGAGACATACCTTAGCAATCAGCCCCAGCATTTT
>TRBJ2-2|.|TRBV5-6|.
CASSLSGLGDLDTGELFF
TGTGCCAGCAGCTTGTCGGGGTTGGGGGACCTAGACACCGGGGAGCTGTTTTTT
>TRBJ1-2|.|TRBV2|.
CASSDGGNYGYTF
TGTGCCAGCAGTGATGGGGGAAACTATGGCTACACCTTC
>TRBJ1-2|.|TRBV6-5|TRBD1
CASSYRDRVGYTF
TGTGCCAGCAGTTACCGGGACAGGGTTGGCTACACCTTC
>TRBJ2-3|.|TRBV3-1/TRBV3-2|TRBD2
CASSQGLAAGLYF
TGTGCCAGCAGCCAGGGACTAGCGGCCGGCCTGTATTTT
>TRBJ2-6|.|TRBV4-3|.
CASSLQGLSGANVLTF
TGCGCCAGCAGTTTGCAGGGCCTCTCTGGGGCCAACGTCCTGACTTTC
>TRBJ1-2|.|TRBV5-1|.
CASSLGGNYGYTF
TGCGCCAGCAGCCTGGGAGGGAACTATGGCTACACCTTC
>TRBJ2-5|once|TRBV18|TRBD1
CASSLGSGTGLDETQYF
TGTGCCAGCTCACTCGGGTCCGGGACAGGGCTCGACGAGACCCAGTACTTC
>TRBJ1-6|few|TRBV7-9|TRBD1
CASSGGQSSSYNSPLHF
TGTGCCAGCAGCGGGGGACAGTCTAGCTCCTATAATTCACCCCTCCACTTT
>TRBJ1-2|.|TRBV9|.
CASSQDTKHYGYTF
TGTGCCAGCAGCCAAGATACCAAGCACTATGGCTACACCTTC
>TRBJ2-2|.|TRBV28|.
CASSLGTGELFF
TGTGCCAGCAGTTTGGGGACCGGGGAGCTGTTTTTT
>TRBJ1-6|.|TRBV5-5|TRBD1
CASSLAGGHFSPLHF
TGTGCCAGCAGCTTGGCAGGGGGCCACTTTTCACCCCTCCACTTT
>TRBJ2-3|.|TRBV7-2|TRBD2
CASSPQREGAQYF
TGTGCCAGCAGCCCACAGCGGGAGGGGGCGCAGTATTTT
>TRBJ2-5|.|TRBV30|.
CAWSVVGQETQYF
TGTGCCTGGAGTGTAGTGGGGCAAGAGACCCAGTACTTC